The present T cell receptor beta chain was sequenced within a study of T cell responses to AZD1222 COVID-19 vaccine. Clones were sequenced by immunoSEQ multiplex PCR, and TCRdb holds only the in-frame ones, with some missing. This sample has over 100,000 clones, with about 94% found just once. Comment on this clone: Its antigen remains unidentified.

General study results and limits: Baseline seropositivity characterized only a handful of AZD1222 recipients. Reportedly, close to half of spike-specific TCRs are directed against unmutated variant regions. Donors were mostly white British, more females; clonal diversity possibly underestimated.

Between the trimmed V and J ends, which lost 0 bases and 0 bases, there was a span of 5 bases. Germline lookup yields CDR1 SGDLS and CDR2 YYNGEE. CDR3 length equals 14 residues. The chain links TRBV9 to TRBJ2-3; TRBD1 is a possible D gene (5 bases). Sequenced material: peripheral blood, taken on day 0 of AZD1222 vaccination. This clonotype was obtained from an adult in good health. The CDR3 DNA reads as TGTGCCAGCAGCGTAGCAGGGAGCACAGATACGCAGTATTTT. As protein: CASSVAGSTDTQYF.